This record covers a single TCR beta chain. Its antigen is undetermined. The same CDR3 can be traced to other DNA sequences in this sample. This record comes from a study of shared clonotypes between healthy human individuals. General observations from the study: Non-shared clonotypes had lower generation probabilities than those shared by all four donors.

CD8 cells regarded as naive lacked CD45RO, were positively chosen for CCR7, and omitted terminally differentiated effector memory CD45RA+ cells. CDR1 and CDR2 (germline): SGHRS, YFSETQ. Trimming shortened V by 4 bases and J by 4 bases, and 3 bases separated the two germline ends. CDR3 size: 11 residues. Deep was the level at which the assay was run. Sequenced by immunoSEQ multiplex PCR; TCRdb stores in-frame clones only, minus some. The sample lists around 650,000 clones, approximately 96% occurring once. This sequence was found in a woman under 40 in good health. The specimen sequenced was naive CD8+ T cells sorted from blood. The chain employs TRBV5-1 and TRBJ2-1; no clear D. The CDR3 nucleotides read TGCGCCAGCAGCCTTTACAATGAGCAGTTCTTC. Translated: CASSLYNEQFF.